A single sample gave rise to the 20 T cell receptor beta chains below, sequenced in a study of blood T cell repertoires in COVID-19. Libraries were prepared by immunoSEQ multiplex PCR; TCRdb keeps only in-frame clonotypes and omits some of them. Here the sample spans under 250,000 clones, roughly 88% being singletons. Sequences were obtained from peripheral blood. These receptors all stem from a woman at least 80 years old with COVID-19, enrolled during active disease.

The chain combines TRBV9 with TRBJ2-7, with a weak D call TRBD2 (5 bases). The CDR3 spans 15 residues. V shed 0 bases and J shed 3 bases, with 13 bases lying between them. Germline CDR1 SGDLS, CDR2 YYNGEE. The chain's CDR3 is CASSVALAGFYEQYF. The DNA of the CDR3 is TGTGCCAGCAGCGTAGCGCTAGCAGGTTTCTACGAGCAGTACTTC.

The J gene is TRBJ1-1, the V gene TRBV18; D is perhaps TRBD1 (5 bases). Germline-derived CDR1 and CDR2 are KGHSH and LQKENI. This CDR3 spans 14 amino acids. V lost 1 base and J 3 bases, leaving 9 bases between the germline ends. DNA for the CDR3: TGTGCCAGCTCACCACAGGGCAGGGACACTGAAGCTTTCTTT. This codes for CASSPQGRDTEAFF.

V gene TRBV6-5 combines with J gene TRBJ2-5, with D possibly matching TRBD2 (5 bases). The CDR3 is 14 amino acids. The ends were cut back, 7 bases at V and 4 bases at J, with 16 bases in the middle. The germline gives CDR1 MNHEY, CDR2 SVGAGI. The CDR3 nucleotides read TGTGCCAGCACCCGAACCTACCGGGGAGAGACCCAGTACTTC. Translating gives CASTRTYRGETQYF.

The rearrangement links TRBV2 to TRBJ1-4, with D possibly matching TRBD1 (6 bases). The germline V and J ends were trimmed by 1 base and 7 bases, with 10 bases remaining between them. This CDR3 contains 14 residues. CDR1 SNHLY and CDR2 FYNNEI come from the germline V gene. CDR3 protein: CASSEGLGGEKLFF. DNA of the CDR3: TGTGCCAGCAGTGAAGGGTTAGGGGGTGAAAAACTGTTTTTT.

This chain uses TRBV3-1 (or the pseudogene TRBV3-2) with TRBJ2-7, with TRBD1 identical over 9 bases. Germline-derived CDR1 and CDR2 are LGHDT and YNNKEL (reference sequence). The CDR3 consists of 17 residues. V shed 1 base, J shed 1 base, and the junction held 8 bases outside the gene matches. The CDR3 region is CASSQATTGQGSYEQYF. The DNA of the CDR3 is TGTGCCAGCAGCCAAGCTACGACGGGACAGGGATCCTACGAGCAGTACTTC.

The chain carries TRBV10-3 and TRBJ1-1, with TRBD1 identical over 7 bases. The CDR3 has 15 amino acids. V was pared by 2 bases and J by 4 bases, with 7 bases of the junction left unmatched. Per the germline V gene, CDR1 is ENHRY and CDR2 is SYGVKD. CDR3 residues: CAISERGGEGTEAFF. The CDR3, as DNA: TGTGCCATCAGTGAGCGAGGGGGCGAGGGCACTGAAGCTTTCTTT.

The chain joins TRBV7-6 to TRBJ1-5; 8 bases align to TRBD1. CDR3 length equals 15 residues. Per germline, CDR1 SGHVS and CDR2 FNYEAQ. J gave up 7 bases and V 1 base, and 6 bases lay outside the gene matches. The CDR3 DNA reads as TGTGCCAGCAGCTTAGGGTCAGGGGGCGTGCAGCCCCAGCATTTT. Amino acid sequence: CASSLGSGGVQPQHF.

The rearrangement uses TRBV5-1 and TRBJ2-5; TRBD1 is a possible D gene (6 bases). This CDR3 contains 15 residues. Trimming left V 4 bases short and J 3 bases short, with 16 bases between. In germline, CDR1 is SGHRS, CDR2 YFSETQ. In DNA form, the CDR3 reads TGCGCCAGCAGCCTAACCGGGACATTAGAAGAGACCCAGTACTTC. It translates to CASSLTGTLEETQYF.

The sample holds a few counts of this clone. The genes are TRBV19 and TRBJ1-5; D uncertain. Looked up from germline, CDR1 is LNHDA and CDR2 is SQIVND (reference sequence). The CDR3 sequence is 19 residues long. With 1 base removed from V and 0 bases from J, the gap between germline ends came to 19 bases. This CDR3 reads CASSIAGWTIGRSNQPQHF. The CDR3 nucleotides are TGTGCCAGTAGTATAGCGGGTTGGACTATTGGACGTAGCAATCAGCCCCAGCATTTT. Variable domain in full (rest from reference TRBV19 and TRBJ1-5): DGGITQSPKYLFRKEGQNVTLSCEQNLNHDAMYWYRQDPGQGLRLIYYSQIVNDFQKGDIAEGYSVSREKKESFPLTVTSAQKNPTAFYLCASSIAGWTIGRSNQPQHFGDGTRLSIL.

The V gene is TRBV13, the J gene TRBJ2-7; 8 bases fit TRBD2. V lost 5 bases and J lost 3; bases outside the gene matches: 12. Germline V CDR1 and CDR2: PRHDT, FYEKMQ (reference sequence). The CDR3 has 16 amino acids. The CDR3, as DNA: TGTGCCAGCAGCCACCGGCAGGGGACTAGTATCTACGAGCAGTACTTC. Translation: CASSHRQGTSIYEQYF.

The rearrangement uses TRBV10-3 and TRBJ2-3, with D perhaps TRBD1 (6 bases). CDR1 and CDR2 (germline): ENHRY, SYGVKD. The V gene lost 7 bases and the J gene lost 1 base, with 18 bases spanning the gap. The CDR3 has 16 amino acids. The DNA of the CDR3 is TGTGCCATCAAAGAGGGCCGGGACATCCGCACAGATACGCAGTATTTT. It codes for CAIKEGRDIRTDTQYF.

The rearrangement uses TRBV28 and TRBJ1-2; D gene ambiguous. This CDR3 comprises 14 residues. The V gene lost 5 bases and the J gene lost 7 bases, with 17 bases spanning the gap. Germline V lookup: CDR1 MDHEN, CDR2 SYDVKM. CDR3 nucleotides: TGTGCCAGCAGTACGCCGGGTGGTCTTCGTGGCTACACCTTC. It codes for CASSTPGGLRGYTF.

The V gene is TRBV19, the J gene TRBJ1-6, with TRBD1 matching 7 bases. CDR3 length equals 16 residues. The V and J ends lost 5 bases and 7 bases, in that order; junction bases with no gene match: 11. Germline values: CDR1 LNHDA, CDR2 SQIVND (reference sequence). The DNA of the CDR3 is TGTGCCAGTAGTTCCCCCCCGGGGACAGCCAATTCACCCCTCCACTTT. Translation gives CASSSPPGTANSPLHF.

The rearrangement uses TRBV4-2 and TRBJ2-3; D uncertain. The CDR3 sequence is 16 residues long. Trimming stripped 4 bases from V and 0 bases from J, with 14 bases between. The germline CDR1 and CDR2 sequences are LGHNA and YNFKEQ. The CDR3 loop reads CASSRTTTGSTDTQYF. CDR3 sequence (DNA): TGTGCCAGCAGCCGAACCACTACCGGGAGCACAGATACGCAGTATTTT.

This rearrangement joins TRBV19 to TRBJ1-5; D may be TRBD1 (5 bases). The length of the CDR3 is 15 residues. The V gene's germline CDR1 is LNHDA and CDR2 SQIVND (reference sequence). Trimming left V 1 base short and J 4 bases short, with 11 bases between. The CDR3 DNA reads TGTGCCAGTAGTATAGGCAGGGCGGGAAATCAGCCCCAGCATTTT. Amino acids: CASSIGRAGNQPQHF.

The chain couples TRBV29-1 to TRBJ1-2; D gene ambiguous. This CDR3 is 12 amino acids long. Trimming took 2 bases from V and 2 from J, leaving 6 bases between them. CDR1 and CDR2 from the germline V gene are SQVTM and ANQGSEA. Here the CDR3 DNA reads TGCAGCGTTGAATCGGGAAACTATGGCTACACCTTC. As protein: CSVESGNYGYTF.

The J gene is TRBJ2-5, the V gene TRBV2, with TRBD2 identical over 9 bases. CDR3 length: 15 amino acids. The V and J ends lost 5 bases and 2 bases, in that order; junction bases with no gene match: 6. CDR1 and CDR2 (germline): SNHLY, FYNNEI. CDR3 DNA sequence: TGTGCCAGCAGTCGAGCGGGGGGTTTACAAGAGACCCAGTACTTC. Its translation is CASSRAGGLQETQYF.

The V call is TRBV27, the J call TRBJ2-3, with 7 bases lining up with TRBD2. In germline, CDR1 is MNHEY, CDR2 SMNVEV (reference sequence). Trimming removed 4 bases from V and 3 bases from J; junction bases left unmatched: 4. The CDR3 is made up of 14 amino acids. The CDR3 DNA follows: TGTGCCAGCAGTTCGGGGGGAATTACAGATACGCAGTATTTT. Its translation: CASSSGGITDTQYF.

The genes are TRBV28 and TRBJ2-7, with D perhaps TRBD2 (5 bases). In germline, CDR1 is MDHEN, CDR2 SYDVKM. The CDR3 runs 13 residues. With 5 bases removed from V and 2 bases from J, the gap between germline ends came to 10 bases. CDR3 in amino acids: CASSIEGPYEQYF. The CDR3 DNA reads TGTGCCAGCAGTATAGAGGGCCCCTACGAGCAGTACTTC.

The chain carries TRBV16 and TRBJ1-5; 9 positions match TRBD1. CDR3 length: 14 residues. The germline CDR1 and CDR2 sequences are KGHSY and FQNENV. With V trimmed by 4 bases and J by 4 bases, 2 bases remained unmatched. The CDR3 loop reads CASSPGQGNQPQHF. As DNA, the CDR3 is TGTGCCAGCAGCCCGGGACAGGGTAATCAGCCCCAGCATTTT.